These 14 T cell receptor beta chains were all obtained from the same sample, sequenced in a study of cytomegalovirus exposure and HLA in healthy donors. The study ran its PCR with 60 Vbeta and 13 Jbeta primers. Measured with immunoSEQ multiplex PCR; TCRdb has only the in-frame clones, and not every one. The sample yields 150,000 to 200,000 clones, roughly 79% seen once. Specimen: PBMCs. The receptors here all came from a man aged 25 to 40 in good health and CMV-seronegative.

The V and J genes are TRBV6-1 and TRBJ1-3; no firm D call. Germline CDR1 is MNHNS and CDR2 is SASEGT. V dropped 4 bases and J dropped 0 bases, with 16 bases sitting between them. The CDR3 contains 17 residues. CDR3 sequence reads: CASSAFERGASGNTIYF. The CDR3 DNA reads as TGTGCCAGCAGTGCATTTGAACGGGGAGCCTCTGGAAACACCATATATTTT.

The gene calls are TRBV18 and TRBJ2-4; D possibly corresponds to TRBD2 (6 bases). Trimming took off 3 bases at V and 2 bases at J, with 20 bases between the two ends. CDR1 is KGHSH and CDR2 is LQKENI in the germline V gene. CDR3 length equals 18 residues. Here the CDR3 reads CASSPPLAPGGTKNIQYF. The CDR3, as DNA: TGTGCCAGCTCACCTCCCCTCGCCCCCGGAGGGACCAAAAACATTCAGTACTTC.

The V and J genes are TRBV6-5 and TRBJ2-2; TRBD1 is a possible D gene (6 bases). Germline assignment: CDR1 MNHEY and CDR2 SVGAGI. CDR3 length equals 13 residues. V was pared by 6 bases and J by 1 base, with 6 bases between. Here the CDR3 reads CASRDRNTGELFF. CDR3 DNA: TGTGCCAGCAGGGACAGGAACACCGGGGAGCTGTTTTTT.

This clone was recorded once. V is TRBV9 and J is TRBJ2-7, with 10 bases identical to TRBD1. CDR3 length equals 14 residues. V trimming: 4 bases; J trimming: 3 bases; junction bases outside the gene matches: 4. Germline V CDR1 and CDR2: SGDLS, YYNGEE. The CDR3 sequence: CASSPGTGDYEQYF. The CDR3 nucleotides are TGTGCCAGCAGCCCAGGGACAGGGGACTACGAGCAGTACTTC.

This clone was seen a few times. The chain couples TRBV4-2 to TRBJ2-1; 11 nucleotides match TRBD2. The CDR3 extends over 15 amino acids. V was clipped by 4 bases and J by 4 bases; unmatched bases: 3. The germline gives CDR1 LGHNA, CDR2 YNFKEQ. The CDR3 DNA sequence: TGTGCCAGCAGCCCGGGACTAGCGGAGTACAATGAGCAGTTCTTC. Translated, it gives CASSPGLAEYNEQFF.

V and J are TRBV18 and TRBJ1-4; no clear D gene. V lost 5 bases, J lost 6 bases, and 19 bases lay in between. The CDR3 has 16 residues. CDR1 and CDR2 from the germline V gene are KGHSH and LQKENI. The CDR3 DNA is TGTGCCAGCTCAGCGGGCATGAGTGGTTTGGATGAAAAACTGTTTTTT. Translating it yields CASSAGMSGLDEKLFF.

The rearrangement uses TRBV4-1 and TRBJ2-1; the D gene is possibly TRBD2 (7 bases). CDR3 length: 16 amino acids. The V end was cut by 1 base, the J end by 4 bases, with 14 bases between. Germline V gives CDR1 MGHRA, CDR2 YSYEKL. CDR3 loop: CASSQARGGTYNEQFF. Written as DNA, the CDR3 is TGCGCCAGCAGCCAAGCAAGGGGGGGAACATACAATGAGCAGTTCTTC.

The chain has TRBV5-1 and TRBJ1-2; TRBD1 agrees at 7 bases. This CDR3 comprises 15 residues. Per the germline V gene, CDR1 is SGHRS and CDR2 is YFSETQ. V lost 3 bases, J lost 1 base, and 6 bases stayed unmatched. In nucleotides, the CDR3 is TGCGCCAGCAGCTCCGGACAGGAGATTAACTATGGCTACACCTTC. It yields the protein CASSSGQEINYGYTF. The full variable domain, in which reference TRBV5-1 and TRBJ1-2 provide the parts outside the CDR3, is KAGVTQTPRYLIKTRGQQVTLSCSPISGHRSVSWYQQTPGQGLQFLFEYFSETQRNKGNFPGRFSGRQFSNSRSEMNVSTLELGDSALYLCASSSGQEINYGYTFGSGTRLTVV.

The chain recombines TRBV19 with TRBJ2-1; a weak D match, TRBD2 (6 bases). Trimming removed 1 base at V and 5 bases at J, with 18 bases between. This CDR3 spans 17 amino acids. Germline CDR1 reads LNHDA; CDR2 reads SQIVND (reference sequence). CDR3 DNA sequence: TGTGCCAGTAGTATAGGCGCGGGTGGGGGACTGCACAATGAGCAGTTCTTC. Translated, it gives CASSIGAGGGLHNEQFF.

This sequence joins TRBV19 and TRBJ1-1, with D perhaps matching TRBD1 (6 bases). Trimming cost V 5 bases and J 5 bases, with 18 bases left between them. Germline V gene data show CDR1 as LNHDA and CDR2 as SQIVND (reference sequence). The CDR3 has 15 amino acids. This CDR3 reads CASSSSDRSTTEAFF. Written as DNA, the CDR3 is TGTGCCAGTAGTTCGTCGGACAGATCTACAACTGAAGCTTTCTTT. Filled out from reference TRBV19 and TRBJ1-1, the complete variable domain reads DGGITQSPKYLFRKEGQNVTLSCEQNLNHDAMYWYRQDPGQGLRLIYYSQIVNDFQKGDIAEGYSVSREKKESFPLTVTSAQKNPTAFYLCASSSSDRSTTEAFFGQGTRLTVV.

The chain recombines TRBV7-2 with TRBJ2-5; 9 bases fit TRBD1. Trimming removed 8 bases from V and 1 base from J; junction bases left unmatched: 5. CDR1 and CDR2 (germline): SGHTA, FQGNSA. The CDR3 totals 14 residues. CDR3 sequence (DNA): TGTGCCAGCGGATCGGGACAGGGCCAAGAGACCCAGTACTTC. Its translation is CASGSGQGQETQYF.

V and J are TRBV9 and TRBJ1-4; D possibly corresponds to TRBD1 (6 bases). The germline V and J ends were trimmed by 3 bases and 0 bases, with 9 bases remaining between them. The CDR3 extends over 15 amino acids. The germline gives CDR1 SGDLS, CDR2 YYNGEE. The CDR3 DNA reads as TGTGCCAGCAGCGCTAGGACAGCAACTAATGAAAAACTGTTTTTT. Encoded protein: CASSARTATNEKLFF.

This clone was detected a few times. The chain employs TRBV10-1 and TRBJ2-7; 8 positions agree with TRBD2. CDR3 length: 13 residues. The V gene's germline CDR1 is WNHNN and CDR2 SYGVQD (reference sequence). With V trimmed by 7 bases and J by 11 bases, 13 bases remained unmatched. CDR3 nucleotides: TGCGCCAGCACCTTCGGACTAGCCGAGGAGAAGTACTTC. Translation gives CASTFGLAEEKYF.

V gene TRBV11-1 combines with J gene TRBJ1-1, with D perhaps matching TRBD1 (6 bases). The CDR3 loop spans 14 amino acids. V was shortened by 3 bases and J by 3 bases, with 11 bases between the two germline ends. The germline gives CDR1 SGHAT, CDR2 FQDESV (reference sequence). This CDR3 reads CASSFQGTDTEAFF. CDR3 coding DNA: TGTGCCAGCAGCTTCCAGGGGACGGACACTGAAGCTTTCTTT.